These T cell receptor beta chains were read from a single sample in a study of shared clonotypes between healthy human individuals. Libraries were prepared by immunoSEQ multiplex PCR; TCRdb keeps only in-frame clonotypes and omits some of them. The table has approximately 2.1 million clones, just over 90% seen once. Material: naive CD4+ T cells from PBMCs. These receptors all come from a man aged 18 to 35 in good health. Some clones in this sample may be carry-over from other donors' samples. Both conserved end residues are part of each CDR3. Fields, in order: CDR3 protein, CDR3 DNA, clone size, D gene, J gene, V gene. The D gene is left open where the match is weak. Rows may omit the clone size; those that give it use once, few, many or a size class.

cdr3_aa: CASSPGGDEQFF
cdr3_nt: TGTGCCAGCAGCCCAGGGGGGGATGAGCAGTTCTTC
clone_size: -
d_call: -
j_call: TRBJ2-1
v_call: TRBV11-3

cdr3_aa: CSVKGMVRALGTDTQYF
cdr3_nt: TGCAGCGTGAAGGGGATGGTCAGGGCGCTTGGCACAGATACGCAGTATTTT
clone_size: -
d_call: -
j_call: TRBJ2-3
v_call: TRBV29-1

cdr3_aa: CASSAANGGYYGYTF
cdr3_nt: TGTGCCAGCAGTGCCGCAAACGGGGGATACTATGGCTACACCTTC
clone_size: once
d_call: -
j_call: TRBJ1-2
v_call: TRBV6-1

cdr3_aa: CASSLGLAGVETQYF
cdr3_nt: TGTGCCAGCAGCTTAGGACTAGCGGGAGTAGAGACCCAGTACTTC
clone_size: -
d_call: TRBD2
j_call: TRBJ2-5
v_call: TRBV11-3

cdr3_aa: CASSLGRGGDEQYF
cdr3_nt: TGCGCCAGCAGCTTAGGCAGGGGTGGGGACGAGCAGTACTTC
clone_size: -
d_call: -
j_call: TRBJ2-7
v_call: TRBV5-1

cdr3_aa: CAILDVMNTEAFF
cdr3_nt: TGTGCCATCTTAGACGTGATGAACACTGAAGCTTTCTTT
clone_size: -
d_call: -
j_call: TRBJ1-1
v_call: TRBV10-3

cdr3_aa: CASRRHGGEKLFF
cdr3_nt: TGTGCCAGCAGGAGACATGGGGGGGAAAAACTGTTTTTT
clone_size: -
d_call: -
j_call: TRBJ1-4
v_call: TRBV27

cdr3_aa: CASSYSTLGEQYF
cdr3_nt: TGTGCCAGCAGTTACTCGACTCTTGGGGAGCAGTACTTC
clone_size: -
d_call: -
j_call: TRBJ2-7
v_call: TRBV6-5

cdr3_aa: CASSPRWSGSGTDTQYF
cdr3_nt: TGTGCCAGTAGTCCACGTTGGAGCGGGAGTGGTACAGATACGCAGTATTTT
clone_size: -
d_call: TRBD2
j_call: TRBJ2-3
v_call: TRBV19

cdr3_aa: CASSLPGTGELFF
cdr3_nt: TGTGCCAGCAGCCTTCCAGGGACCGGGGAGCTGTTTTTT
clone_size: -
d_call: -
j_call: TRBJ2-2
v_call: TRBV11-1

cdr3_aa: CAISGGLAGVAETQYF
cdr3_nt: TGTGCCATCAGTGGTGGGCTAGCGGGAGTCGCAGAGACCCAGTACTTC
clone_size: -
d_call: TRBD2
j_call: TRBJ2-5
v_call: TRBV10-3

cdr3_aa: CAWSGGQLNSPLHF
cdr3_nt: TGTGCCTGGAGTGGGGGACAATTGAATTCACCCCTCCACTTT
clone_size: -
d_call: -
j_call: TRBJ1-6
v_call: TRBV30

cdr3_aa: CASSRTGKNIQYF
cdr3_nt: TGTGCCAGCAGCAGGACAGGGAAAAACATTCAGTACTTC
clone_size: few
d_call: TRBD1
j_call: TRBJ2-4
v_call: TRBV5-4

cdr3_aa: CASSTNSGSNYNEQFF
cdr3_nt: TGTGCCAGCAGCACCAATAGCGGGAGTAACTACAATGAGCAGTTCTTC
clone_size: -
d_call: TRBD2
j_call: TRBJ2-1
v_call: TRBV7-7

cdr3_aa: CSVAATEAFF
cdr3_nt: TGCAGCGTCGCAGCCACTGAAGCTTTCTTT
clone_size: -
d_call: -
j_call: TRBJ1-1
v_call: TRBV29-1

cdr3_aa: CASSSFGTGVEKLFF
cdr3_nt: TGTGCCAGCAGCAGCTTCGGGACAGGGGTTGAAAAACTGTTTTTT
clone_size: -
d_call: TRBD1
j_call: TRBJ1-4
v_call: TRBV7-2

cdr3_aa: CAWSVGDRGAYEQYF
cdr3_nt: TGTGCCTGGAGTGTTGGGGACAGGGGAGCCTACGAGCAGTACTTC
clone_size: -
d_call: TRBD1
j_call: TRBJ2-7
v_call: TRBV30

cdr3_aa: CASRRTGANTEAFF
cdr3_nt: TGTGCCAGCAGACGAACAGGGGCGAACACTGAAGCTTTCTTT
clone_size: -
d_call: TRBD1
j_call: TRBJ1-1
v_call: TRBV6-1

cdr3_aa: CSVGTDTQYF
cdr3_nt: TGCAGCGTCGGCACAGATACGCAGTATTTT
clone_size: -
d_call: -
j_call: TRBJ2-3
v_call: TRBV29-1

cdr3_aa: CASSSSSGTYNEQFF
cdr3_nt: TGTGCCAGCAGCTCTTCTAGCGGTACCTACAATGAGCAGTTCTTC
clone_size: -
d_call: TRBD2
j_call: TRBJ2-1
v_call: TRBV7-3

cdr3_aa: CASSQATVLGGARTDTQYF
cdr3_nt: TGTGCCAGCAGCCAAGCAACGGTGCTAGGGGGAGCCCGCACAGATACGCAGTATTTT
clone_size: -
d_call: -
j_call: TRBJ2-3
v_call: TRBV4-2

cdr3_aa: CASSPSGRSEKLFF
cdr3_nt: TGTGCCAGCTCACCGTCGGGGCGGAGCGAAAAACTGTTTTTT
clone_size: -
d_call: -
j_call: TRBJ1-4
v_call: TRBV18

cdr3_aa: CASSPFGPGNTIYF
cdr3_nt: TGTGCCAGCAGCCCTTTCGGACCTGGAAACACCATATATTTT
clone_size: -
d_call: -
j_call: TRBJ1-3
v_call: TRBV27

cdr3_aa: CAIRGTGGANTEAFF
cdr3_nt: TGTGCCATCAGGGGGACAGGGGGCGCGAACACTGAAGCTTTCTTT
clone_size: -
d_call: TRBD1
j_call: TRBJ1-1
v_call: TRBV10-3

cdr3_aa: CASSSGTGSTGELFF
cdr3_nt: TGTGCCAGCAGCTCCGGGACAGGGAGCACCGGGGAGCTGTTTTTT
clone_size: -
d_call: TRBD1
j_call: TRBJ2-2
v_call: TRBV11-3

cdr3_aa: CASSPLGQLQETQYF
cdr3_nt: TGTGCCAGCTCACCACTGGGACAGCTCCAAGAGACCCAGTACTTC
clone_size: -
d_call: TRBD1
j_call: TRBJ2-5
v_call: TRBV18

cdr3_aa: CASSQREGRTGELFF
cdr3_nt: TGTGCCAGCAGCCAGCGGGAGGGGCGCACCGGGGAGCTGTTTTTT
clone_size: -
d_call: TRBD2
j_call: TRBJ2-2
v_call: TRBV7-3

cdr3_aa: CASSRRDRSEAFF
cdr3_nt: TGTGCCAGCAGCCGCCGGGACAGATCAGAAGCTTTCTTT
clone_size: once
d_call: TRBD1
j_call: TRBJ1-1
v_call: TRBV7-9

cdr3_aa: CASSVVGMGSYNEQFF
cdr3_nt: TGTGCCAGCAGCGTAGTAGGTATGGGCTCCTACAATGAGCAGTTCTTC
clone_size: -
d_call: -
j_call: TRBJ2-1
v_call: TRBV9

cdr3_aa: CASSLSPEQPQHF
cdr3_nt: TGCGCCAGCAGCTTGTCTCCCGAGCAGCCCCAGCATTTT
clone_size: -
d_call: -
j_call: TRBJ1-5
v_call: TRBV5-1

cdr3_aa: CASSLGTGAIRGYTF
cdr3_nt: TGCGCCAGCAGCCTCGGGACAGGGGCAATTCGTGGCTACACCTTC
clone_size: -
d_call: TRBD1
j_call: TRBJ1-2
v_call: TRBV5-1

cdr3_aa: CASSLLRSSYNEQFF
cdr3_nt: TGTGCCAGCAGTCTTTTGAGGAGCTCCTACAATGAGCAGTTCTTC
clone_size: -
d_call: -
j_call: TRBJ2-1
v_call: TRBV2

cdr3_aa: CASSDAGQAGGAFF
cdr3_nt: TGTGCCAGCAGTGACGCCGGACAGGCGGGCGGAGCTTTCTTT
clone_size: -
d_call: TRBD1
j_call: TRBJ1-1
v_call: TRBV6-1

cdr3_aa: CSAGFGGGTDTQYF
cdr3_nt: TGCAGCGCCGGTTTTGGGGGAGGGACAGATACGCAGTATTTT
clone_size: -
d_call: TRBD2
j_call: TRBJ2-3
v_call: TRBV29-1

cdr3_aa: CASTAGEMGKNIQYF
cdr3_nt: TGTGCCAGCACTGCAGGGGAGATGGGCAAAAACATTCAGTACTTC
clone_size: -
d_call: -
j_call: TRBJ2-4
v_call: TRBV28

cdr3_aa: CASSDGTLFQKEQYF
cdr3_nt: TGTGCCAGCAGCGATGGGACCCTCTTTCAAAAAGAGCAGTACTTC
clone_size: -
d_call: -
j_call: TRBJ2-7
v_call: TRBV9

cdr3_aa: CASRGQGLNNEQFF
cdr3_nt: TGCGCCAGCAGAGGACAGGGACTAAACAATGAGCAGTTCTTC
clone_size: -
d_call: -
j_call: TRBJ2-1
v_call: TRBV5-1

cdr3_aa: CATSRLQGTIPTGELFF
cdr3_nt: TGTGCCACCAGCAGACTTCAAGGGACTATCCCGACCGGGGAGCTGTTTTTT
clone_size: -
d_call: TRBD2
j_call: TRBJ2-2
v_call: TRBV15

cdr3_aa: CASSAGQEYTEAFF
cdr3_nt: TGTGCCAGCTCAGCGGGACAGGAGTACACTGAAGCTTTCTTT
clone_size: few
d_call: TRBD1
j_call: TRBJ1-1
v_call: TRBV18